These 3 T cell receptor beta chains were all obtained from the same sample, sequenced in a study of memory CD4+ T cells and cytomegalovirus serostatus. The protocol was immunoSEQ multiplex PCR, while the TCRdb copy is restricted to in-frame clones and leaves out a portion. The sample includes some 66,000 clones, more than 75% of them seen just once. The sort gate was single viable CD3+CD4+CD8-CD45RO+ cells for memory CD4+ T cells. The sequenced sample consisted of memory CD4+ T cells from blood. Source of these receptors: an adult in good health and CMV-seropositive.

Of note for this clone: Other DNA variants within this sample encode the same CDR3. The V call is TRBV19, the J call TRBJ1-2; D is unclear. Per germline, CDR1 LNHDA and CDR2 SQIVND (reference sequence). V dropped 0 bases and J dropped 7 bases, with 6 bases sitting between them. This CDR3 has 12 amino acids. CDR3 sequence reads: CASSIEGRGYTF. DNA of the CDR3: TGTGCCAGTAGTATAGAAGGTCGTGGCTACACCTTC. Looking up the rest from reference TRBV19 and TRBJ1-2 gives the full variable domain: DGGITQSPKYLFRKEGQNVTLSCEQNLNHDAMYWYRQDPGQGLRLIYYSQIVNDFQKGDIAEGYSVSREKKESFPLTVTSAQKNPTAFYLCASSIEGRGYTFGSGTRLTVV.

This clone was detected only a few times. The CDR3 coding sequence is TGTGCCAGCAGCTCAAACAGGGGAGGGACAAACTATGGCTACACCTTC. Translated: CASSSNRGGTNYGYTF. The chain joins TRBV7-2 to TRBJ1-2; 7 nucleotides align to TRBD1. Germline trimming cut 4 bases from V and 2 bases from J; bases unmatched to any gene: 10. The CDR3 is 16 amino acids. From germline, CDR1 is SGHTA and CDR2 FQGNSA. Using reference TRBV7-2 and TRBJ1-2 for the parts outside the CDR3, the full variable domain is GAGVSQSPSNKVTEKGKDVELRCDPISGHTALYWYRQSLGQGLEFLIYFQGNSAPDKSGLPSDRFSAERTGGSVSTLTIQRTQQEDSAVYLCASSSNRGGTNYGYTFGSGTRLTVV.

This clone was seen just once. The gene calls are TRBV18 and TRBJ1-1; the D gene is possibly TRBD1 (5 bases). The germline V gene has CDR1 KGHSH and CDR2 LQKENI. Between the trimmed V and J ends, which lost 2 bases and 4 bases, there was a span of 23 bases. CDR3 length equals 18 residues. The CDR3 sequence: CASSPFLIGQVGTTEAFF. The CDR3 DNA is TGTGCCAGCTCACCATTTTTAATCGGGCAGGTGGGGACCACTGAAGCTTTCTTT.